Listed here are 30 T cell receptor beta chains from one sample, sequenced in a study of T and B cells in COVID-19 patients. From blood, about 240-550 ng of genomic DNA served as TRB template. BIOMED2 TRB-A/B primer pools were used in multiplex TRB PCR. TCRdb fed the multiplex PCR reads into MiXCR, producing one record per CDR3 protein. The sample holds around 25,000 distinct CDR3 sequences, 30% to 35% seen once. Sequencing used blood. These receptors originate from a human donor who had recovered from COVID-19.

The chain couples TRBV5-1 to TRBJ1-1; D is unclear. The CDR3 has 12 residues. V was shortened by 5 bases and J by 3 bases, with 8 bases between the two germline ends. CDR1 and CDR2 from the germline V gene are SGHRS and YFSETQ. CDR3 nucleotide sequence: TGCGCCAGCAGTACCGGGGACACTGAAGCTTTCTTT. Translating it yields CASSTGDTEAFF.

Judged by abundance, this clonotype is medium-sized (0.01 to 0.1%). The chain joins TRBV15 to TRBJ2-1; D tentatively fits TRBD1 or TRBD2 (5 bases each). This CDR3 has 16 amino acids. V gave up 1 base and J gave up 8 bases, with 18 bases separating them. Germline lookup yields CDR1 LNHNV and CDR2 YYDKDF (reference sequence). CDR3 DNA: TGTGCCACCAGCAGAGGAAGTGGGGGATTTAGGGATGAGCAGTTCTTC. It translates to CATSRGSGGFRDEQFF.

The genes are TRBV20-1 and TRBJ1-2, with 11 bases aligning to TRBD1. Germline CDR1 is DFQATT and CDR2 is SNEGSKA (reference sequence). The J segment lost 2 bases and the V segment lost 0 bases, leaving 8 bases of the junction unmatched. CDR3 length equals 17 residues. The CDR3 coding sequence is TGCAGTGCTAGAGAAGGGACAGGGGGGGACCCAAACTATGGCTACACCTTC. It yields the protein CSAREGTGGDPNYGYTF.

The rearrangement links TRBV5-4 to TRBJ1-5, with 9 bases that match TRBD1. CDR1 and CDR2 from the germline V gene are SGHNT and YYREEE (reference sequence). J was trimmed by 2 bases and V by 4 bases; bases with no gene match: 4. There are 15 residues in the CDR3. The CDR3 sequence: CASSDGQGRNQPQHF. In DNA form, the CDR3 reads TGTGCCAGCAGCGATGGACAGGGGCGCAATCAGCCCCAGCATTTT.

This chain links TRBV29-1 with TRBJ2-1, with D possibly being TRBD1 (8 bases). Trimming shortened V by 4 bases and J by 5 bases, and 12 bases separated the two germline ends. This CDR3 is 13 amino acids long. Per germline, CDR1 SQVTM and CDR2 ANQGSEA. The CDR3 is CSVGAGQDNEQFF. CDR3 coding DNA: TGCAGCGTTGGAGCGGGACAGGACAATGAGCAGTTCTTC.

This clonotype rates as medium-sized. The chain recombines TRBV18 with TRBJ2-2, with unresolved D. CDR1 KGHSH and CDR2 LQKENI come from the germline V gene. This CDR3 is 18 amino acids long. Between the trimmed V and J ends, which lost 4 bases and 6 bases, there was a span of 24 bases. The chain's CDR3 is CASSLLLDLVGVAGELFF. Written as DNA, the CDR3 is TGTGCCAGCTCACTGCTCCTAGACCTAGTAGGTGTCGCCGGGGAGCTGTTTTTT.

The chain links TRBV18 to TRBJ2-1, with D tentatively TRBD2 (6 bases). Between the trimmed V and J ends, which lost 3 bases and 9 bases, there was a span of 18 bases. The CDR3 consists of 15 residues. The germline gives CDR1 KGHSH, CDR2 LQKENI. This chain's CDR3 is CASSPPELAIGEQFF. DNA for the CDR3: TGTGCCAGCTCACCCCCGGAACTAGCAATCGGTGAGCAGTTCTTC.

V and J are TRBV12-3 or TRBV12-4 and TRBJ2-3; 9 nucleotides line up with TRBD1. The CDR3 length is 19 residues. The trim removed 2 bases at V and 2 bases at J, leaving 14 bases unmatched. The CDR3 coding sequence is TGTGCCAGCAGTTTACTAGATCCCAGACAGGGGGTCCTCACAGATACGCAGTATTTT. The encoded protein is CASSLLDPRQGVLTDTQYF.

This clonotype is labeled as medium-sized. The chain is built from TRBV19 and TRBJ2-5; no reliable D call. Germline CDR1 reads LNHDA; CDR2 reads SQIVND (reference sequence). The CDR3 contains 11 residues. Trimming pared 3 bases from V and 1 base from J, leaving 0 bases between. The CDR3 reads CASSIQETQYF. The CDR3, as DNA: TGTGCCAGTAGTATCCAAGAGACCCAGTACTTC.

The J gene is TRBJ2-7, the V gene TRBV27; D unresolved. The germline V and J ends were trimmed by 5 bases and 5 bases, with 19 bases remaining between them. CDR1 is MNHEY, CDR2 SMNVEV, per germline (reference sequence). CDR3 length: 15 amino acids. CDR3 nucleotide sequence: TGTGCCAGCAGTCTTGGCGTGAGGACCACTCACGAGCAGTACTTC. Translated: CASSLGVRTTHEQYF.

This clonotype was detected a few times. This chain connects TRBV6-5 to TRBJ2-5; no firm D call. Trimming took off 6 bases at V and 2 bases at J, with 13 bases between the two ends. The CDR3 totals 14 residues. The germline V gene encodes CDR1 MNHEY and CDR2 SVGAGI. The CDR3: CASSRYRTQETQYF. For the CDR3, the DNA is TGTGCCAGCAGCCGATATCGAACTCAAGAGACCCAGTACTTC.

Concerning this clonotype itself: The junction does not match germline at one end; this may be a read error. The chain links TRBV5-4 to TRBJ2-2, with D possibly TRBD1 on 5 matching bases. This CDR3 has 14 residues. Germline lookup yields CDR1 SGHNT and CDR2 YYREEE (reference sequence). The CDR3 sequence: CASSPVRAVGELFF. Written as DNA, the CDR3 is TGCGCCAGCAGCCCCGTCAGGGCTGTCGGGGAGCTGTTTTTT.

This clonotype was observed a handful of times. The V and J genes are TRBV6-5 and TRBJ2-7; D may be TRBD1 (6 bases). Germline lookup yields CDR1 MNHEY and CDR2 SVGAGI. Between the trimmed V and J ends, which lost 5 bases and 4 bases, there was a span of 9 bases. The CDR3 has 12 amino acids. In DNA form, the CDR3 reads TGTGCCAGCAGTCTACAGGGTTACGAGCAGTACTTC. Protein sequence: CASSLQGYEQYF.

This clonotype was counted at least ten times. This chain joins TRBV6-1 and TRBJ2-7; D might be TRBD1 (6 bases). The CDR3 contains 11 residues. Per the germline V gene, CDR1 is MNHNS and CDR2 is SASEGT. The CDR3 region is CARTVTYEQYF. The CDR3 region has the DNA TGTGCTCGGACAGTTACCTACGAGCAGTACTTC.

In the case of this clonotype: One end of the junction does not line up with germline, which may come from a read error. V is TRBV4-1 and J is TRBJ1-2; D might be TRBD1 (6 bases). The germline V gene has CDR1 MGHRA and CDR2 YSYEKL. The CDR3 spans 16 residues. As DNA, the CDR3 is TGTGCCAGCAGCCAACAGGGAGTAGGTGCTAACTATGGCTACACCTTC. Protein: CASSQQGVGANYGYTF.

Concerning this clonotype: A much more abundant neighbour one base away suggests this may be a read error. The chain has TRBV6-5 and TRBJ2-1, with D tentatively TRBD1 (6 bases). V lost 2 bases and J lost 0, with 17 bases in between. Per the germline V gene, CDR1 is MNHEY and CDR2 is SVGAGI. The CDR3 spans 18 residues. CDR3 region: CASSYLVGQGRSYNEQFF. Here the CDR3 DNA reads TGTGCCAGCAGTTACCTCGTTGGTCAGGGGCGCTCCTACAATGAGCAGTTCTTC.

This clonotype has more than one count but fewer than ten. The chain carries TRBV15 and TRBJ1-1; D is possibly TRBD1 (5 bases). Trimming removed 4 bases at V and 7 bases at J, with 10 bases between. This CDR3 is built from 12 residues. Germline V lookup: CDR1 LNHNV, CDR2 YYDKDF (reference sequence). CDR3 region: CATSTGGFEAFF. The CDR3 bases are TGTGCCACCAGCACGGGGGGATTTGAAGCTTTCTTT.

This clonotype qualifies as medium-sized. The chain couples TRBV19 to TRBJ2-1; weak D call: TRBD1 (5 bases). V shed 3 bases and J shed 10 bases, with 10 bases lying between them. CDR1 LNHDA and CDR2 SQIVND come from the germline V gene (reference sequence). The CDR3 loop spans 12 amino acids. This CDR3 is CASSIRVGEQFF. CDR3 DNA sequence: TGTGCCAGTAGTATCAGGGTCGGCGAGCAGTTCTTC.

This clonotype came up many times. The chain carries TRBV19 and TRBJ2-7, with D maybe TRBD1 (5 bases). The CDR3 has 13 amino acids. V lost 5 bases and J lost 1, with 9 bases in between. CDR1 is LNHDA and CDR2 is SQIVND in the germline V gene (reference sequence). The CDR3 reads CASSAQGSYEQYF. In nucleotides, the CDR3 is TGTGCCAGTAGTGCTCAGGGTTCCTACGAGCAGTACTTC.

This clonotype was seen many times. The gene calls are TRBV13 and TRBJ2-3; D not resolved. CDR1 and CDR2 from the germline V gene are PRHDT and FYEKMQ (reference sequence). V was shortened by 7 bases and J by 0 bases, with 11 bases between the two germline ends. The CDR3 consists of 14 residues. CDR3 nucleotide sequence: TGTGCCAGCACCGGCCCCCCTAGCACAGATACGCAGTATTTT. Protein sequence: CASTGPPSTDTQYF.

This clonotype is judged medium-sized. V and J are TRBV19 and TRBJ2-1, with 11 bases that match TRBD2. CDR1 and CDR2 (germline): LNHDA, SQIVND (reference sequence). With V trimmed by 3 bases and J by 9 bases, 10 bases remained unmatched. CDR3 length: 16 amino acids. The CDR3 DNA reads as TGTGCCAGTAGTATCAGGGTAGCGGGAGGGCCGAGTGAGCAGTTCTTC. Translating it yields CASSIRVAGGPSEQFF.

The gene calls are TRBV30 and TRBJ1-5; D remains ambiguous. The germline gives CDR1 GTSNPN, CDR2 SVGIG (reference sequence). This CDR3 spans 13 amino acids. Trimming took 8 bases from V and 9 from J, leaving 20 bases between them. CDR3 in amino acids: CARTPSDGRPQHF. For the CDR3, the DNA is TGTGCCCGGACCCCATCTGACGGGCGGCCCCAGCATTTT.

This clonotype turned up a few times. V is TRBV5-4 and J is TRBJ2-5; 8 nucleotides match TRBD1. The length of the CDR3 is 18 residues. The germline gives CDR1 SGHNT, CDR2 YYREEE (reference sequence). The trim removed 1 base at V and 4 bases at J, leaving 15 bases unmatched. The CDR3 nucleotides read TGTGCCAGCAGCTTGCTCGGCTGGACAGGGTTGCGTACAGAGACCCAGTACTTC. It specifies CASSLLGWTGLRTETQYF.

The chain is built from TRBV12-3 or TRBV12-4 and TRBJ1-6; D possibly corresponds to TRBD1 (6 bases). The germline V and J ends were trimmed by 5 bases and 14 bases, with 10 bases remaining between them. This CDR3 comprises 11 residues. The CDR3 region has the DNA TGTGCCAGCAGTGCCCAGGGGACCCTCCACTTT. Translated: CASSAQGTLHF.

V is TRBV18 and J is TRBJ1-3, with no clear D. V was clipped by 2 bases and J by 0 bases, with 8 bases between them. This CDR3 contains 15 residues. Germline-derived CDR1 and CDR2 are KGHSH and LQKENI. DNA for the CDR3: TGTGCCAGCTCACCAGAGACGGTCTCTGGAAACACCATATATTTT. This gives the protein CASSPETVSGNTIYF.

The rearrangement joins TRBV6-2 or TRBV6-3 to TRBJ1-2; D gene ambiguous. This CDR3 contains 12 residues. CDR1 is MNHEY, CDR2 SVGEGT, per germline. V lost 10 bases and J lost 0, with 9 bases in between. The CDR3, as DNA: TGTGCCACCATGTGGGCTAACTATGGCTACACCTTC. This encodes CATMWANYGYTF.

This clonotype has at least ten counts. This chain connects TRBV30 to TRBJ2-3; the match to TRBD2 covers 9 bases. The CDR3 length is 14 residues. Germline CDR1 GTSNPN, CDR2 SVGIG (reference sequence). V was pared by 0 bases and J by 10 bases, with 8 bases of the junction left unmatched. The CDR3 nucleotides are TGTGCCTGGAGTGTGGTAGCGGGAGTGTTAGCGCAGTATTTT. Protein sequence: CAWSVVAGVLAQYF.

The chain uses TRBV15 and TRBJ2-7; maybe TRBD1 (6 bases). V shed 1 base and J shed 2 bases, with 9 bases lying between them. CDR1 LNHNV and CDR2 YYDKDF come from the germline V gene (reference sequence). The CDR3 contains 14 residues. The CDR3 region is CATSRVTGPYEQYF. In DNA form, the CDR3 reads TGTGCCACCAGCAGAGTGACAGGACCCTACGAGCAGTACTTC.

The chain couples TRBV5-4 to TRBJ2-5; 7 bases fit TRBD1. This CDR3 region has 16 residues. Trimming removed 1 base from V and 5 bases from J; junction bases left unmatched: 11. Per germline, CDR1 SGHNT and CDR2 YYREEE (reference sequence). CDR3 amino acids: CASSLPITTGVETQYF. The DNA for the CDR3 is TGTGCCAGCAGCTTGCCTATAACTACAGGGGTTGAGACCCAGTACTTC.

This rearrangement joins TRBV7-9 to TRBJ2-1; TRBD2 matches 10 bases. There are 15 residues in the CDR3. V lost 4 bases and J lost 9; bases outside the gene matches: 9. Germline loops: CDR1 SEHNR, CDR2 FQNEAQ (reference sequence). The DNA for the CDR3 is TGTGCCAGCAGCTCCGTAGCGGGGGGCCCCATTGAGCAGTTCTTC. It codes for CASSSVAGGPIEQFF.